These 20 T cell receptor beta chains originate from one sample sequenced in a study of T-cell memory formation after mild COVID-19. A single record per CDR3 protein comes from TCRdb applying MiXCR to the 5' RACE reads. The data contain under 300,000 distinct CDR3 sequences, over 15% of them singletons. Material: PBMCs or a T cell subset sorted from them (not recorded which). The source of these receptors is a man aged 18 to 30 who had mild COVID-19 (a few samples of this study predate the infection). Cell type and time point are not known.

V and J are TRBV5-1 and TRBJ2-5, with D possibly being TRBD2 (6 bases). Between the trimmed V and J ends, which lost 4 bases and 5 bases, there was a span of 21 bases. This CDR3 region has 16 residues. The germline CDR1 and CDR2 sequences are SGHRS and YFSETQ. The CDR3, as DNA: TGCGCCAGCAGCCGTTCCCGGGACTCCTTCGGGGAGACCCAGTACTTC. Its protein is CASSRSRDSFGETQYF.

This clonotype appeared a few times. This rearrangement joins TRBV7-2 to TRBJ1-1; D gene unclear. This CDR3 is 12 amino acids long. Germline-derived CDR1 and CDR2 are SGHTA and FQGNSA. The ends were cut back, 2 bases at V and 9 bases at J, with 10 bases in the middle. This CDR3 is CASSLQAEKAFF. In DNA, the CDR3 is TGTGCCAGCAGCTTACAAGCAGAGAAAGCTTTCTTT.

The CDR3 bases are TGTGCCAGCAGTGAAGCGCTGGCAGGGGATCAGCCCCAGCATTTT. This encodes CASSEALAGDQPQHF. The chain has TRBV2 and TRBJ1-5, with a tentative D call TRBD1 (6 bases). V lost 0 bases to trimming and J lost 5 bases, with 11 bases between them. Germline values: CDR1 SNHLY, CDR2 FYNNEI. This CDR3 comprises 15 residues.

This clonotype occurred a few times. J is TRBJ2-7 and V is TRBV28; no definite D call. CDR3 length: 12 residues. V lost 8 bases, J lost 2 bases, and 10 bases lay in between. Per germline, CDR1 MDHEN and CDR2 SYDVKM. The CDR3 DNA sequence: TGTGCCAGCTTCGGCAGAGCCTACGAGCAGTACTTC. It specifies CASFGRAYEQYF.

This clonotype was seen only a few times. This chain connects TRBV7-2 to TRBJ2-1, with 9 nucleotides matching TRBD1. J was trimmed by 7 bases and V by 4 bases; bases with no gene match: 5. Germline CDR1 is SGHTA and CDR2 is FQGNSA. CDR3 length: 14 amino acids. The CDR3 DNA reads TGTGCCAGCAGCTCGACAGGGGGTAAGAATGAGCAGTTCTTC. It yields the protein CASSSTGGKNEQFF.

The chain carries TRBV7-8 and TRBJ1-6, with 10 positions matching TRBD1. This CDR3 comprises 17 residues. Germline loops: CDR1 SGHVS, CDR2 FQNEAQ. Trimming removed 5 bases from V and 4 bases from J; junction bases left unmatched: 8. The CDR3 coding sequence is TGTGCCAGCAGCGCCGACAGGGGGCGAATGTATAATTCACCCCTCCACTTT. Encoded protein: CASSADRGRMYNSPLHF.

This clonotype was seen only a few times. The chain recombines TRBV20-1 with TRBJ1-2; TRBD1 might be the D (5 bases). CDR3 length: 15 residues. V lost 2 bases to trimming and J lost 4 bases, with 17 bases between them. CDR1 and CDR2 (germline): DFQATT, SNEGSKA (reference sequence). The CDR3 sequence: CSARQAGGIGYGYTF. CDR3 DNA: TGCAGTGCTAGACAGGCTGGGGGAATTGGCTATGGCTACACCTTC.

The chain combines TRBV12-3 or TRBV12-4 with TRBJ1-2; 10 bases map to TRBD1. V was clipped by 6 bases and J by 4 bases; unmatched bases: 5. The CDR3 has 14 amino acids. CDR3 amino acids: CASRGTGELYGYTF. The DNA of the CDR3 is TGTGCCAGCAGGGGGACAGGGGAACTCTATGGCTACACCTTC.

This clonotype was picked up a small number of times. The V and J genes are TRBV10-3 and TRBJ2-7, with 9 positions matching TRBD1. The CDR3 has 13 amino acids. CDR1 ENHRY and CDR2 SYGVKD come from the germline V gene. J was trimmed by 5 bases and V by 4 bases; bases with no gene match: 3. The DNA of the CDR3 is TGTGCCATCAGTGGCAGGACAGGGGACGAGCAGTACTTC. This translates into CAISGRTGDEQYF.

This clonotype was detected only a few times. The chain employs TRBV12-5 and TRBJ2-1; D is ambiguous. The CDR3 is 13 residues long. The V end lost 3 bases, the J end lost 9 bases, and 12 bases lay between the germline ends. Germline V CDR1 and CDR2: LGHNT, FRNRAP. CDR3 protein: CASGFGRQTEQFF. CDR3 nucleotide sequence: TGTGCTAGTGGTTTTGGTCGACAAACTGAGCAGTTCTTC.

The chain employs TRBV12-3 or TRBV12-4 and TRBJ1-2; D uncertain. V gave up 6 bases and J gave up 4 bases, with 12 bases separating them. The CDR3 consists of 13 residues. The CDR3 sequence: CASRGGGGYGYTF. The CDR3 DNA is TGTGCCAGCAGGGGTGGAGGTGGCTATGGCTACACCTTC.

This clonotype was observed a handful of times. The V call is TRBV5-1, the J call TRBJ2-3; D may be TRBD1 or TRBD2 (6 bases each). CDR3 length: 15 amino acids. Germline V CDR1 and CDR2: SGHRS, YFSETQ. Trimming removed 7 bases from V and 4 bases from J, with 19 bases in between. The CDR3 DNA sequence: TGCGCCAGCTCCCCGGTGGGGGGCAGTGCAGATACGCAGTATTTT. This translates into CASSPVGGSADTQYF.

Only one count was recorded for this clonotype. The gene calls are TRBV6-5 and TRBJ2-2, with 8 bases fitting TRBD2. The CDR3 is 14 amino acids. Trimming took 6 bases from V and 4 from J; bases not matched to a gene: 4. Germline V gene lookup returns CDR1 MNHEY and CDR2 SVGAGI. The CDR3 protein is CASRAGALTGELFF. For the CDR3, the DNA is TGTGCCAGCAGAGCGGGGGCCCTCACCGGGGAGCTGTTTTTT.

This clonotype was observed a few times. The genes are TRBV20-1 and TRBJ1-1, with D possibly TRBD1 on 6 matching bases. Germline CDR1 DFQATT, CDR2 SNEGSKA (reference sequence). Between the trimmed V and J ends, which lost 0 bases and 0 bases, there was a span of 17 bases. CDR3 length: 17 amino acids. The CDR3 spells CSAREILGGPLNTEAFF. The CDR3 DNA reads TGCAGTGCTAGAGAGATTCTCGGGGGGCCTTTGAACACTGAAGCTTTCTTT.

As concerns this clonotype: A much larger clone lies one base from this, so it may be a read error. This chain links TRBV14 with TRBJ1-2, with no clear D. The length of the CDR3 is 12 residues. Per the germline V gene, CDR1 is SGHDN and CDR2 is FVKESK. DNA of the CDR3: TGTGCCAGCAGACAAGATCGAGCTGGCTACACCTTC. Its translation is CASRQDRAGYTF.

This clonotype was seen a few times. This chain links TRBV6-9 with TRBJ2-1, with D tentatively TRBD2 (6 bases). V lost 2 bases and J lost 2, with 10 bases in between. CDR1 and CDR2 from the germline V gene are MNHGY and SVAAGI. The CDR3 loop spans 15 amino acids. The CDR3: CASSYAGKAYNEQFF. The CDR3 region has the DNA TGTGCCAGCAGTTATGCGGGGAAAGCCTACAATGAGCAGTTCTTC.

CDR3 in amino acids: CASSPSRQSGTEAFF. The CDR3 DNA sequence: TGTGCCAGCTCACCAAGTCGGCAGAGCGGGACTGAAGCTTTCTTT. This rearrangement joins TRBV18 to TRBJ1-1; D is unresolved. The germline V gene encodes CDR1 KGHSH and CDR2 LQKENI. The V end was cut by 2 bases, the J end by 5 bases, with 15 bases between. CDR3 length: 15 residues.

Comment on this clonotype: An end of the junction does not agree with germline; a read error may underlie this. The CDR3 nucleotides are TGTGCCAGCACCTCCGGGACAGGGGGTTACGGGTTCTTC. Translation: CASTSGTGGYGFF. This rearrangement joins TRBV6-6 to TRBJ2-4, with 11 positions matching TRBD1. The CDR3 is 13 residues long. Germline CDR1 and CDR2: MNHNY and SVGAGI (reference sequence).

The chain uses TRBV12-3 or TRBV12-4 and TRBJ1-3; D remains ambiguous. CDR3 size: 15 residues. Trimming stripped 7 bases from V and 6 bases from J, with 19 bases between. CDR3 loop: CASTTPSLTPNTIYF. The CDR3 DNA reads TGTGCCAGCACTACTCCGTCCCTGACCCCAAACACCATATATTTT.

The chain links TRBV7-9 to TRBJ1-1; possible D gene TRBD1, 5 bases. CDR3 length: 15 amino acids. Germline loops: CDR1 SEHNR, CDR2 FQNEAQ (reference sequence). Trimming removed 4 bases from V and 0 bases from J, with 12 bases in between. The CDR3, as DNA: TGTGCCAGCAGCTGGGGGGGGATATTGAACACTGAAGCTTTCTTT. Its protein is CASSWGGILNTEAFF.